This is a list of T cell receptor beta chains from one sample in a study of blood T cell repertoires in COVID-19. Profiled with immunoSEQ multiplex PCR; TCRdb holds only in-frame clones, not every one. The sample has 40,000 to 60,000 clones; more than 90% are singletons. Source material: peripheral blood. These receptors came from a human donor in a cohort sampled during active COVID-19. Both conserved end residues are part of each CDR3. Fields, in order: clone size, V gene, J gene, D gene, CDR3 protein, CDR3 DNA. D genes are given only for firm matches. Part of the rows lack a size; the others show once, few, many or a class for expanded clones.

.	TRBV19	TRBJ2-1	.	CASTQGGGNEQFF	TGTGCCAGTACCCAAGGTGGGGGGAATGAGCAGTTCTTC
once	TRBV6-5	TRBJ1-2	TRBD1	CASSYFGQGDYTF	TGTGCCAGCAGTTACTTCGGACAGGGGGACTACACCTTC
.	TRBV2	TRBJ2-2	.	CASSDTNTGELFF	TGTGCCAGCAGTGATACGAACACCGGGGAGCTGTTTTTT
.	TRBV29-1	TRBJ1-1	.	CSVDATGNTEAFF	TGCAGCGTGGACGCGACAGGGAACACTGAAGCTTTCTTT
.	TRBV4-1	TRBJ1-1	TRBD1	CASSPPVRDRINTEAFF	TGCGCCAGCAGCCCACCGGTACGGGACAGGATAAACACTGAAGCTTTCTTT
.	TRBV3-1/TRBV3-2	TRBJ1-6	.	CASSRGNSPLHF	TGTGCCAGCAGTAGGGGGAATTCACCCCTCCACTTT
.	TRBV27	TRBJ1-3	.	CASSSGGASSGNTIYF	TGTGCCAGCAGTTCCGGCGGGGCCAGCTCTGGAAACACCATATATTTT
.	TRBV15	TRBJ2-1	TRBD2	CATSSLAGVSYNEQFF	TGTGCCACCAGCAGCCTAGCGGGGGTCTCCTACAATGAGCAGTTCTTC
.	TRBV5-1	TRBJ2-7	.	CASSPDGQGGYEQYF	TGCGCCAGCAGCCCGGATGGGCAGGGGGGCTACGAGCAGTACTTC
.	TRBV2	TRBJ1-2	TRBD1	CASRGRTGAGGYTF	TGTGCCAGCAGGGGCCGGACAGGGGCGGGCGGCTACACCTTC
few	TRBV2	TRBJ1-5	.	CASSGQGSNQPQHF	TGTGCCAGCAGTGGGCAGGGTAGCAATCAGCCCCAGCATTTT
.	TRBV10-3	TRBJ2-7	.	CAINGGRLYEQYF	TGTGCCATCAATGGGGGGAGGCTCTACGAGCAGTACTTC
.	TRBV14	TRBJ2-7	TRBD1	CASSQNQGATYEQYF	TGTGCCAGCAGCCAAAACCAGGGGGCGACCTACGAGCAGTACTTC
.	TRBV5-4	TRBJ1-1	TRBD1	CASSTGQGGTEAFF	TGTGCCAGCAGCACCGGACAGGGTGGGACTGAAGCTTTCTTT
.	TRBV28	TRBJ1-2	TRBD1	CASRYRDRAYGYTF	TGTGCCAGCAGATACCGGGACAGGGCCTATGGCTACACCTTC
once	TRBV24-1	TRBJ2-1	.	CATSGQYNEQFF	TGTGCCACCAGTGGCCAGTACAATGAGCAGTTCTTC
.	TRBV7-2	TRBJ2-3	TRBD2	CASSPNPSGRGGYF	TGTGCCAGCAGCCCCAACCCTAGCGGGAGGGGGGGGTATTTT
.	TRBV5-6	TRBJ1-1	TRBD1	CASTQGQLQGAFF	TGTGCCAGCACCCAGGGACAGCTACAGGGAGCTTTCTTT
.	TRBV6-1	TRBJ1-2	TRBD1	CASSVVFARQGSYGYTF	TGTGCCAGCAGTGTTGTGTTCGCGCGACAGGGCAGCTATGGCTACACCTTC